These 4 T cell receptor beta chains came from one sample sequenced in a study of cytomegalovirus exposure and HLA in healthy donors. A multiplex PCR was run with 60 Vbeta primers and 13 Jbeta primers. Measured with immunoSEQ multiplex PCR; TCRdb has only the in-frame clones, and not every one. The sample lists roughly 98,000 clones; around three quarters were seen once. Material: PBMCs. The receptors come from a man between 35 and 55 years old in good health and CMV-seronegative.

The gene calls are TRBV30 and TRBJ2-3; 15 bases are shared with TRBD2. The ends lost 2 bases at V and 3 bases at J; junction bases unmatched: 3. The CDR3 is made up of 16 amino acids. Germline CDR1 GTSNPN, CDR2 SVGIG (reference sequence). The CDR3 here is CAWSLGLAGGTDTQYF. The CDR3 region has the DNA TGTGCCTGGAGTCTAGGACTAGCGGGGGGGACAGATACGCAGTATTTT.

The rearrangement joins TRBV7-8 to TRBJ1-6; 8 nucleotides align to TRBD1. Per germline, CDR1 SGHVS and CDR2 FQNEAQ. The length of the CDR3 is 15 residues. The V gene end was trimmed by 4 bases and the J gene end by 9 bases; junction bases not matched to a gene: 8. The CDR3: CASSWEGQGFSPLHF. The CDR3 DNA reads as TGTGCCAGCAGCTGGGAAGGACAGGGATTTTCACCCCTCCACTTT.

V and J are TRBV6-5 and TRBJ1-5; D might be TRBD1 (5 bases). Trimming pared 5 bases from V and 7 bases from J, leaving 15 bases between. Germline V CDR1 and CDR2: MNHEY, SVGAGI. This CDR3 spans 14 amino acids. CDR3 sequence: CASSTTGVGQPQHF. CDR3 DNA sequence: TGTGCCAGCAGTACCACGGGGGTCGGACAGCCCCAGCATTTT.

The chain carries TRBV27 and TRBJ2-7; 10 bases are shared with TRBD1. Germline CDR1 and CDR2: MNHEY and SMNVEV (reference sequence). The CDR3 totals 15 residues. J was trimmed by 3 bases and V by 4 bases; bases with no gene match: 6. CDR3 amino acids: CASSWSGTGVYEQYF. In DNA, the CDR3 is TGTGCCAGCAGTTGGAGCGGGACAGGGGTCTACGAGCAGTACTTC.